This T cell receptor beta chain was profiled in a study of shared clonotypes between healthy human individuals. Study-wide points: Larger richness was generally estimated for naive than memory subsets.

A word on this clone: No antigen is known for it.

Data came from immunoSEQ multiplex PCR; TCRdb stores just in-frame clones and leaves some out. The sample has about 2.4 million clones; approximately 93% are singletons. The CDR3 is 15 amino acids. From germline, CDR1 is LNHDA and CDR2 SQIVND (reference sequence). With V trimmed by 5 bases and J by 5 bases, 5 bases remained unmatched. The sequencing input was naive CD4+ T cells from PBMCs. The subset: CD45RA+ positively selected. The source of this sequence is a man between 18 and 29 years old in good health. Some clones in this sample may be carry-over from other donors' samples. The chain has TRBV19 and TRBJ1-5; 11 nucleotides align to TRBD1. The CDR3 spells CASSAGQGAYQPQHF. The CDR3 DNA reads TGTGCCAGTAGTGCCGGACAGGGGGCTTATCAGCCCCAGCATTTT. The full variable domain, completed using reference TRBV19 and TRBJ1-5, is DGGITQSPKYLFRKEGQNVTLSCEQNLNHDAMYWYRQDPGQGLRLIYYSQIVNDFQKGDIAEGYSVSREKKESFPLTVTSAQKNPTAFYLCASSAGQGAYQPQHFGDGTRLSIL.